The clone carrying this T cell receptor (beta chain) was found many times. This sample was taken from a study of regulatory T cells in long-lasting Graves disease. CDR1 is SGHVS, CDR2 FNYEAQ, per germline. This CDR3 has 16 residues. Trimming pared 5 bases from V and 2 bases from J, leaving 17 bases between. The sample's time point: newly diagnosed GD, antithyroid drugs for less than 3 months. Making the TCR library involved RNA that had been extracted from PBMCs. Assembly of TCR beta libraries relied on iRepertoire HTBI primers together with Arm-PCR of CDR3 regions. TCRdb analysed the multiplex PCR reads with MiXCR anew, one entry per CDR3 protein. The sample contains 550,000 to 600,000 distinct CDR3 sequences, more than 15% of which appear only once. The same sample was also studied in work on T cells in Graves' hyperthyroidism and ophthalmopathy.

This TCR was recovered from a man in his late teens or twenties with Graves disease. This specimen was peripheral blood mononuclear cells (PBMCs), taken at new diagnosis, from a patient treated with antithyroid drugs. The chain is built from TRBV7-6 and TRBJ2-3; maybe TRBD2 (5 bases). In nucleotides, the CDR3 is TGTGCCAGCAGCAGAAGTCGTGGACTCTACACAGATACGCAGTATTTT. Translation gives CASSRSRGLYTDTQYF.